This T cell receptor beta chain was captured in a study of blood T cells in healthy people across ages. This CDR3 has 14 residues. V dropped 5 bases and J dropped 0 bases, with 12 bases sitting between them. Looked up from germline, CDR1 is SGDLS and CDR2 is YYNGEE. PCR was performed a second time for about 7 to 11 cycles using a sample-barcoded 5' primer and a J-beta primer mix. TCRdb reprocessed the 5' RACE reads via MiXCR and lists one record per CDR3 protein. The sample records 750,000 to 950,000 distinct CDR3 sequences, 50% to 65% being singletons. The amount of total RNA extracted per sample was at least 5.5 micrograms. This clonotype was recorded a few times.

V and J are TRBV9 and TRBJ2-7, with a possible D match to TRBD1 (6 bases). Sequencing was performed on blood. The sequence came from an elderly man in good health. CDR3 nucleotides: TGTGCCAGCAGTAAGGGGGACGCCTCCTACGAGCAGTACTTC. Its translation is CASSKGDASYEQYF.